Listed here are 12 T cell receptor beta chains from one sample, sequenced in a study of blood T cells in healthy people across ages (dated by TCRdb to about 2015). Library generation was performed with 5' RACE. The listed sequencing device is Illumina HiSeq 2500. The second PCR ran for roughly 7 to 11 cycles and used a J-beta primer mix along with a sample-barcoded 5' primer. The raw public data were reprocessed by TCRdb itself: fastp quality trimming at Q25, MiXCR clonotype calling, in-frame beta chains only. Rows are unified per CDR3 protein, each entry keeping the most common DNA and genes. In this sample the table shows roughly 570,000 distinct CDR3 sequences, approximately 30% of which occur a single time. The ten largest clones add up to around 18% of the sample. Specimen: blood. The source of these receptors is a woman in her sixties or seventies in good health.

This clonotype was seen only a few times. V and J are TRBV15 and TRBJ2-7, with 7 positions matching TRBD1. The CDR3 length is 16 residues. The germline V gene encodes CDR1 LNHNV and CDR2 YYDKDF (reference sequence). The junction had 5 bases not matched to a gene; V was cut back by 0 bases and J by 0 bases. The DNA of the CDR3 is TGTGCCACCAGCAGAGAGACAGGGTTAGGCTCCTACGAGCAGTACTTC. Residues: CATSRETGLGSYEQYF.

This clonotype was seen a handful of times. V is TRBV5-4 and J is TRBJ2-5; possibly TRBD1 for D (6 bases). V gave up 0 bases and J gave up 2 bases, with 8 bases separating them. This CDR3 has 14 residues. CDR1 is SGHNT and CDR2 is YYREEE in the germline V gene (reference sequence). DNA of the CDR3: TGTGCCAGCAGCTTGGCGCAGGGGCAAGAGACCCAGTACTTC. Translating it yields CASSLAQGQETQYF. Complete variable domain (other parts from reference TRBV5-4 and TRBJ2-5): ETGVTQSPTHLIKTRGQQVTLRCSSQSGHNTVSWYQQALGQGPQFIFQYYREEENGRGNFPPRFSGLQFPNYSSELNVNALELDDSALYLCASSLAQGQETQYFGPGTRLLVL.

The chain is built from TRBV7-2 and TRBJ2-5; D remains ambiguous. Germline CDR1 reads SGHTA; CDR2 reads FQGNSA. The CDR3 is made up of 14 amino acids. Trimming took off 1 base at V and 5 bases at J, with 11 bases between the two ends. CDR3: CASSLGVNGETQYF. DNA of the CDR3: TGTGCCAGCAGCTTAGGGGTCAACGGGGAGACCCAGTACTTC. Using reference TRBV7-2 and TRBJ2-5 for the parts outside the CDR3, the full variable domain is GAGVSQSPSNKVTEKGKDVELRCDPISGHTALYWYRQSLGQGLEFLIYFQGNSAPDKSGLPSDRFSAERTGGSVSTLTIQRTQQEDSAVYLCASSLGVNGETQYFGPGTRLLVL.

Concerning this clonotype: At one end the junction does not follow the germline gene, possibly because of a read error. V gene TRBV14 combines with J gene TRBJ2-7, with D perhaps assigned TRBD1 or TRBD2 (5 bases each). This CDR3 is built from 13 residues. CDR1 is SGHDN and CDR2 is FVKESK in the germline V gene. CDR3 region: CASSRGLMYEQYF. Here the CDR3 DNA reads TGTGCCAGTAGCCGGGGCCTCATGTACGAGCAGTACTTC.

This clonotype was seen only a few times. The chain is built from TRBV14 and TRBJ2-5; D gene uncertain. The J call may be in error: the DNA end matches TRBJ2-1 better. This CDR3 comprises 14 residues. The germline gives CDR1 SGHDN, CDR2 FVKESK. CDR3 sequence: CASSLMQGPVEQFF. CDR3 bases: TGTGCCAGCAGCCTCATGCAAGGACCCGTGGAACAGTTCTTC.

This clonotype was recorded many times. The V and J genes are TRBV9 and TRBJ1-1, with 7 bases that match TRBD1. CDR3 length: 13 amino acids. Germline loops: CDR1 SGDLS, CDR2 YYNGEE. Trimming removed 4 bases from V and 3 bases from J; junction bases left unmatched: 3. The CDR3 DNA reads TGTGCCAGCAGCTACAGGGGCGACACTGAAGCTTTCTTT. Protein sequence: CASSYRGDTEAFF.

CDR3 residues: CSAIHRGLAKNIQYF. The CDR3, as DNA: TGCAGTGCTATACACAGAGGATTAGCCAAAAACATTCAGTACTTC. J is TRBJ2-4 and V is TRBV20-1; D is uncertain. V lost 4 bases and J lost 0, with 13 bases in between. The CDR3 runs 15 residues. The germline V gene has CDR1 DFQATT and CDR2 SNEGSKA (reference sequence).

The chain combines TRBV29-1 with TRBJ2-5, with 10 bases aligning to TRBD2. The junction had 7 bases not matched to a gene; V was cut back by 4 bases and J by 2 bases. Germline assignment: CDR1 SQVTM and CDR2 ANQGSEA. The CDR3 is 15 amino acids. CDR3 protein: CSVARRTSGQETQYF. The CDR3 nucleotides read TGCAGCGTTGCACGGCGGACTAGCGGACAAGAGACCCAGTACTTC.

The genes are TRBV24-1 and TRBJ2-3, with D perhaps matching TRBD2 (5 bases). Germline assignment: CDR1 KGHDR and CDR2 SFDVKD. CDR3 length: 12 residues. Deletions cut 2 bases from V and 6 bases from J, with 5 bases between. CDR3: CATSDWEDTQYF. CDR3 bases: TGTGCCACCAGTGATTGGGAGGATACGCAGTATTTT.

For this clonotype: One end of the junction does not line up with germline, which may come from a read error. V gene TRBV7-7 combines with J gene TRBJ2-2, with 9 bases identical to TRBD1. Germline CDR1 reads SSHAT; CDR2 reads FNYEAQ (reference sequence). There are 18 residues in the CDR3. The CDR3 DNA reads TGTGCTAGCAGCCTATTCCCGGGAACAGGGGGCGTTACCGGGGAGCTGTTTTTT. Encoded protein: CASSLFPGTGGVTGELFF.

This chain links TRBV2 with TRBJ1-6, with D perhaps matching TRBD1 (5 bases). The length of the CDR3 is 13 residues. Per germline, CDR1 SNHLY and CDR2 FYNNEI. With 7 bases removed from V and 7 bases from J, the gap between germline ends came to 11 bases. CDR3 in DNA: TGTGCCAGCAATAGGGACCCCAATTCACCCCTCCACTTT. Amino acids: CASNRDPNSPLHF.

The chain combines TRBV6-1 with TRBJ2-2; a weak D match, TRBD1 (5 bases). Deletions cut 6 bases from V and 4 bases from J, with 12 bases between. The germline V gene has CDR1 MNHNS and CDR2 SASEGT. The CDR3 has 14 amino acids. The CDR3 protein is CASRPDTSTGELFF. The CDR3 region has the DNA TGTGCCAGCAGGCCGGACACTTCCACCGGGGAGCTGTTTTTT.